This paragraph covers one T cell receptor (beta chain) sequence. Its specificity is unknown. Assay used: immunoSEQ multiplex PCR; TCRdb lists only in-frame clones, some missing. The data contain about 120,000 clones, approximately 91% of them singletons. This record comes from a study of T cell responses to AZD1222 COVID-19 vaccine. General study results and limits: Baseline seropositivity occurred in only 5 to 7 AZD1222 recipients. Females made up more of the donors, who were largely white British, and clonal diversity may have come out too low.

The CDR3 consists of 17 residues. V shed 2 bases and J 2 bases; nucleotides not matched to a gene: 9. Germline V gene data show CDR1 as MNHNS and CDR2 as SASEGT. This TCR was recovered from an adult in good health. The source material was peripheral blood, sampled on day 0 of AZD1222 vaccination. This chain uses TRBV6-1 with TRBJ1-5; 7 bases map to TRBD1. This chain's CDR3 is CASSETRGRGGNQPQHF. The CDR3 DNA follows: TGTGCCAGCAGTGAAACCCGGGGCAGGGGGGGCAATCAGCCCCAGCATTTT.